The 5 T cell receptor beta chains reported below all come from one sample, sequenced in a study of T cells after yellow fever vaccination. TCRdb reanalysed the 5' RACE reads using MiXCR and keeps one entry per CDR3 protein. The data show 500,000 to 550,000 distinct CDR3 sequences, less than 25% seen once. The sample here was PBMCs, taken about 21 days after the first yellow fever vaccination. The receptors stem from a man younger than 35 who received the YFV17D yellow fever vaccine.

V and J are TRBV4-1 and TRBJ2-7, with 7 bases fitting TRBD2. CDR3 length: 14 amino acids. CDR1 and CDR2 from the germline V gene are MGHRA and YSYEKL. V lost 4 bases and J lost 5; bases outside the gene matches: 8. Here the CDR3 DNA reads TGCGCCAGCAGCCTCACGACTACTAGCGACGAGCAGTACTTC. It codes for CASSLTTTSDEQYF.

In this sample, this clonotype turned up a few times. The chain couples TRBV7-8 to TRBJ2-7; D not certain. Trimming took 2 bases from V and 3 from J, leaving 11 bases between them. The CDR3 runs 14 residues. Germline lookup yields CDR1 SGHVS and CDR2 FQNEAQ. CDR3 sequence reads: CASSLQASYYEQYV. The CDR3 nucleotides read TGTGCCAGCAGCTTACAGGCCAGCTACTACGAGCAGTACGTC.

The rearrangement links TRBV7-6 to TRBJ1-4; unclear D gene. Germline CDR1 and CDR2: SGHVS and FNYEAQ. V lost 4 bases, J lost 0 bases, and 9 bases lay in between. There are 15 residues in the CDR3. The CDR3 coding sequence is TGTGCCAGCAGCTCGACACATGCAACTAATGAAAAACTGTTTTTT. Residues: CASSSTHATNEKLFF.

The genes are TRBV20-1 and TRBJ2-7, with D possibly being TRBD1 (6 bases). V lost 8 bases and J lost 6, with 20 bases in between. The germline V gene encodes CDR1 DFQATT and CDR2 SNEGSKA (reference sequence). This CDR3 region has 13 residues. CDR3 sequence: CSFLQGVNGEQYF. The CDR3 DNA reads TGCAGTTTTTTACAGGGTGTCAATGGCGAGCAGTACTTC.

The chain links TRBV4-3 to TRBJ2-5; unclear D gene. The CDR3 sequence is 13 residues long. Trimming stripped 2 bases from V and 1 base from J, with 5 bases between. Germline CDR1 LGHNA, CDR2 YSLEER. The CDR3 sequence is CASSQTAQETQYF. The CDR3 DNA reads TGCGCCAGCAGCCAAACCGCCCAAGAGACCCAGTACTTC.